This TCR beta chain appears in the sequencing data of a study of blood T cell repertoires in COVID-19. At the level of the study: Collection of acute and convalescent COVID-19 samples took place in the United States, Italy and Spain. T cells, B-cell-depleted T cells, or PBMCs provided the cDNA or gDNA that served as material.

In the source study's methods: Amplification of reference gene primers provided the estimated nucleated cell counts. The table came from immunoSEQ multiplex PCR; TCRdb's copy has only in-frame clones and leaves some out. The V and J calls and clone size come from that table; D and trimming were worked out from the DNA. The top ten hold around 6.6% of the sample, which has fewer than 35,000 clones, 75% to 85% seen once. This CDR3 has 15 residues. CDR1 SGHRS and CDR2 YFSETQ come from the germline V gene. J was trimmed by 4 bases and V by 1 base; bases with no gene match: 4. This receptor was identified in a man in his fifties or sixties with active COVID-19. Input material: peripheral blood. The chain joins TRBV5-1 to TRBJ2-1, with 8 bases aligning to TRBD2. The CDR3 here is CASSLTSGPYNEQFF. The DNA of the CDR3 is TGCGCCAGCAGCTTGACTAGCGGACCGTACAATGAGCAGTTCTTC.